A selection of T cell receptor beta chains follows, all from one sample in a study of blood T cell repertoires in COVID-19. Using immunoSEQ multiplex PCR, the repertoire was profiled, and TCRdb retains in-frame clones only, with some absent. The table shows around 25,000 clones, with 65% to 80% occurring only once. The source material was peripheral blood. The receptor set was obtained from a middle-aged man with COVID-19, enrolled during active disease. CDR3s include the opening cysteine and the closing phenylalanine or tryptophan. A D gene is named only where the DNA matches it firmly. Not all rows give a size; the values are once, few, many and, for expanded clones, a class.

TRBV6-4	TRBJ1-4	NA	TRBD1	CASSEGGGNEKLFF	TGTGCCAGCAGTGAAGGGGGCGGGAATGAAAAACTGTTTTTT
TRBV5-5	TRBJ1-6	few	TRBD1	CASSKTGQVDGTPLHF	TGTGCCAGCAGCAAGACGGGACAGGTGGACGGTACACCCCTCCACTTT
TRBV30	TRBJ1-2	NA	TRBD1	CAWSVGTGNGYTF	TGTGCCTGGAGTGTGGGGACAGGGAATGGCTACACCTTC
TRBV10-3	TRBJ2-3	NA	NA	CAISGLAVTSTDTQYF	TGTGCCATCAGTGGGCTAGCAGTTACTAGCACAGATACGCAGTATTTT
TRBV2	TRBJ2-3	NA	TRBD2	CASSGDLAGGPSTDTQYF	TGTGCCAGCAGTGGGGACCTAGCGGGAGGGCCGAGCACAGATACGCAGTATTTT
TRBV19	TRBJ1-3	NA	NA	CASSNHRERSGNTIYF	TGTGCCAGTAGTAACCACAGGGAACGCTCTGGAAACACCATATATTTT
TRBV4-1	TRBJ1-1	NA	NA	CASSQDRIEAGREDTEAFF	TGCGCCAGCAGCCAAGATAGAATAGAAGCGGGTCGGGAGGACACTGAAGCTTTCTTT
TRBV3-1/TRBV3-2	TRBJ2-2	NA	NA	CASSQRGRTGELFF	TGTGCCAGCAGCCAACGGGGGAGGACCGGGGAGCTGTTTTTT
TRBV19	TRBJ1-4	NA	TRBD1	CASSIGGTANEKLFF	TGTGCCAGTAGTATAGGGGGGACAGCTAATGAAAAACTGTTTTTT
TRBV2	TRBJ2-6	NA	TRBD1	CASRPVGQHSSGANVLTF	TGTGCCAGCAGGCCTGTGGGACAGCACTCCTCTGGGGCCAACGTCCTGACTTTC
TRBV6-5	TRBJ1-5	NA	TRBD1	CASTWTGTNQPQHF	TGTGCCAGCACCTGGACAGGGACCAATCAGCCCCAGCATTTT
TRBV19	TRBJ2-3	NA	NA	CASTKQHSGSTDTQYF	TGTGCCAGTACCAAACAGCATAGCGGAAGCACAGATACGCAGTATTTT
TRBV10-2	TRBJ2-3	NA	TRBD2	CASSDSSGPDTQYF	TGCGCCAGCAGTGACTCTAGCGGGCCAGATACGCAGTATTTT
TRBV14	TRBJ1-4	NA	NA	CASSQEFGSNEKLFF	TGTGCCAGCAGCCAAGAGTTCGGTAGTAATGAAAAACTGTTTTTT
TRBV6-4	TRBJ1-2	NA	TRBD1	CASSGTGSGYTF	TGTGCCAGCAGTGGGACAGGGAGTGGCTACACCTTC
TRBV2	TRBJ1-3	NA	NA	CASSGDFSSGNTIYF	TGTGCCAGCAGCGGAGACTTTAGCTCTGGAAACACCATATATTTT
TRBV12-5	TRBJ2-1	NA	TRBD1	CASGPGQGGLYEQFF	TGTGCTAGTGGTCCGGGACAGGGAGGGTTATATGAGCAGTTCTTC
TRBV28	TRBJ1-4	NA	NA	CASSLQSTNEKLFF	TGTGCCAGCAGTTTACAGTCAACTAATGAAAAACTGTTTTTT
TRBV6-5	TRBJ1-5	once	TRBD1	CASRQGANQPQHF	TGTGCCAGCCGACAGGGGGCCAATCAGCCCCAGCATTTT
TRBV5-1	TRBJ2-1	NA	TRBD1	CASSPRTGVNEQFF	TGCGCCAGCAGCCCCCGGACAGGGGTCAATGAGCAGTTCTTC
TRBV6-5	TRBJ1-1	NA	TRBD1	CASRTDRQTEAFF	TGTGCCAGTAGGACGGACAGGCAAACTGAAGCTTTCTTT
TRBV29-1	TRBJ2-3	NA	TRBD2	CSVEISGSDTQYF	TGCAGCGTTGAAATTAGCGGGTCGGATACGCAGTATTTT
TRBV7-8	TRBJ2-7	NA	NA	CASSSVRSGIEQYF	TGTGCCAGCAGCTCGGTCCGGTCCGGGATCGAGCAGTACTTC
TRBV2	TRBJ1-1	NA	TRBD1	CASSLSQGATEAFF	TGTGCCAGCAGTCTTAGTCAGGGGGCCACTGAAGCTTTCTTT
TRBV28	TRBJ1-6	NA	NA	CASSPFKGNYNSPLHF	TGTGCCAGCAGTCCCTTTAAGGGGAACTATAATTCACCCCTCCACTTT
TRBV5-5	TRBJ2-1	NA	NA	CASSLVQVNEQFF	TGTGCCAGCAGCTTGGTACAGGTCAATGAGCAGTTCTTC
TRBV5-1	TRBJ1-4	NA	NA	CASSAGSLAGTNEKLFF	TGCGCCAGCAGCGCCGGGTCCCTCGCAGGGACTAATGAAAAACTGTTTTTT
TRBV2	TRBJ1-5	NA	NA	CASSPTGYSNQPQHF	TGTGCCAGCAGTCCGACAGGATATAGCAATCAGCCCCAGCATTTT
TRBV7-2	TRBJ2-1	NA	TRBD2	CASSPEGAGGNRYEQFF	TGTGCCAGCAGCCCAGAGGGGGCGGGGGGGAATCGGTATGAGCAGTTCTTC
TRBV28	TRBJ2-5	NA	NA	CASRAGSGETQYF	TGTGCCAGCAGGGCAGGAAGCGGCGAGACCCAGTACTTC
TRBV2	TRBJ1-6	medium-sized	NA	CASNRESYNSPLHF	TGTGCCAGCAACCGGGAGTCATATAATTCACCCCTCCACTTT
TRBV5-1	TRBJ1-1	NA	TRBD1	CASSTGTGGTEAFF	TGCGCCAGCAGCACCGGGACAGGGGGCACTGAAGCTTTCTTT
TRBV5-5	TRBJ2-7	NA	TRBD2	CASTRVAGDYEQYF	TGTGCCAGCACTAGGGTGGCGGGGGACTACGAGCAGTACTTC
TRBV5-1	TRBJ1-4	NA	TRBD1	CASQPGQGTEKLFF	TGCGCCAGCCAACCCGGACAGGGGACTGAAAAACTGTTTTTT
TRBV7-9	TRBJ2-1	NA	TRBD2	CASSLGGLAYNEQFF	TGTGCCAGCAGCTTAGGCGGACTAGCGTACAATGAGCAGTTCTTC
TRBV11-2	TRBJ2-3	once	NA	CASRKLSTDTQYF	TGTGCCAGCAGAAAACTAAGCACAGATACGCAGTATTTT
TRBV10-3	TRBJ1-1	NA	NA	CAIGRAGTEAFF	TGTGCCATCGGGAGGGCCGGTACTGAAGCTTTCTTT
TRBV5-1	TRBJ2-1	NA	TRBD1	CASSGAGGGSYNEQFF	TGCGCCAGCAGCGGAGCAGGGGGCGGCTCCTACAATGAGCAGTTCTTC
TRBV2	TRBJ1-4	few	TRBD1	CASKKGTGPEKLFF	TGTGCCAGCAAAAAGGGGACAGGTCCTGAAAAACTGTTTTTT
TRBV3-1/TRBV3-2	TRBJ2-3	NA	TRBD2	CASSQGVGLAGDTQYF	TGTGCCAGCAGCCAAGGAGTCGGACTAGCGGGAGATACGCAGTATTTT
TRBV28	TRBJ2-7	NA	TRBD1	CASSVTLPRDRVTYEQYF	TGTGCCAGCAGCGTAACGTTGCCTCGGGACAGGGTTACCTACGAGCAGTACTTC
TRBV19	TRBJ1-5	NA	NA	CASTSTRTGSYQPQHF	TGTGCCAGTACCTCCACCCGAACAGGATCTTATCAGCCCCAGCATTTT
TRBV4-1	TRBJ1-2	NA	TRBD1	CASSVRTGDYGYTF	TGCGCCAGCAGCGTTCGGACAGGGGACTATGGCTACACCTTC
TRBV28	TRBJ1-1	NA	NA	CASTSLSLGGTEAFF	TGTGCCAGCACCTCCCTAAGTCTTGGCGGCACTGAAGCTTTCTTT
TRBV4-1	TRBJ1-6	NA	TRBD1	CASSRDTGGGSPLHF	TGCGCCAGCAGCCGGGACACAGGGGGCGGATCACCCCTCCACTTT
TRBV5-1	TRBJ2-5	NA	TRBD2	CASSLGVSSGSPKSAQYF	TGCGCCAGCAGCTTGGGGGTTTCTAGCGGGAGTCCGAAATCGGCCCAGTACTTC
TRBV24-1	TRBJ1-5	NA	NA	CATSDSTGGNQPQHF	TGTGCCACCAGTGATTCGACAGGCGGCAATCAGCCCCAGCATTTT
TRBV5-1	TRBJ1-2	NA	TRBD1	CASSPTRQGNYGYTF	TGCGCCAGCAGCCCAACCAGACAGGGGAACTATGGCTACACCTTC